The source of this TCR beta chain is a study of CD8 T cells in ankylosing spondylitis. Broader study findings: Previously reported in reactive arthritis synovial fluid and blood were some of the motif variants. It appeared that ankylosing spondylitis blood was characterized by a TCR beta motif of several highly homologous variants.

Using its own MiXCR run on the 5' RACE reads, TCRdb lists one record per CDR3 protein. The sample contains 120,000 to 150,000 distinct CDR3 sequences, approximately 8.4% of which appear only once. Many counts were recorded for this clonotype. Its antigen is not identified. CDR3 size: 16 residues. Germline values: CDR1 SGHRS, CDR2 YFSETQ. V was pared by 2 bases and J by 6 bases, with 6 bases of the junction left unmatched. The clonotype was recovered from a male donor with ankylosing spondylitis. Sequencing used synovial fluid, either unsorted or a sorted T cell fraction (not recorded which). The chain couples TRBV5-1 to TRBJ1-6; 9 bases align to TRBD1. CDR3 in amino acids: CASSFQTDRGNSPLHF. The CDR3, as DNA: TGCGCCAGCAGCTTCCAGACGGACAGGGGTAATTCACCCCTCCACTTT.